These 18 T cell receptor beta chains were sequenced from one sample in a study of T cell responses to AZD1222 COVID-19 vaccine. This table comes from immunoSEQ multiplex PCR, and its TCRdb copy is limited to in-frame clones, with some not included. The table has roughly 120,000 clones, 70% to 90% seen once; the top ten hold 3% to 4%. Material: peripheral blood, obtained on day 0 of MenACWY control vaccination. The receptors stem from an adult in good health.

The CDR3 here is CASSLGQGGRGYTF. CDR3 bases: TGTGCCAGCAGCCTGGGACAGGGGGGACGAGGCTACACCTTC. The chain employs TRBV7-2 and TRBJ1-2, with 11 bases aligning to TRBD1. Germline CDR1 is SGHTA and CDR2 is FQGNSA. The CDR3 is 14 amino acids. Unmatched junction bases numbered 7, after V lost 5 bases and J lost 8 bases. The entire variable domain, with the rest obtained from reference TRBV7-2 and TRBJ1-2, is as follows: GAGVSQSPSNKVTEKGKDVELRCDPISGHTALYWYRQSLGQGLEFLIYFQGNSAPDKSGLPSDRFSAERTGGSVSTLTIQRTQQEDSAVYLCASSLGQGGRGYTFGSGTRLTVV.

The rearrangement uses TRBV5-5 and TRBJ1-6; no clear D. CDR3 length: 14 amino acids. Germline-derived CDR1 and CDR2 are SGHKS and YYEKEE (reference sequence). The V end lost 0 bases, the J end lost 10 bases, and 11 bases lay between the germline ends. In DNA form, the CDR3 reads TGTGCCAGCAGCTTGGGGTGGGCGTCGTCACCCCTCCACTTT. Translating gives CASSLGWASSPLHF.

This clone was picked up a small number of times. This chain connects TRBV18 to TRBJ2-7; either TRBD1 or TRBD2 may supply D (5 bases each). The CDR3 contains 13 residues. From germline, CDR1 is KGHSH and CDR2 LQKENI. Trimming took off 3 bases at V and 7 bases at J, with 13 bases between the two ends. CDR3 region: CASSPATEREQYF. The DNA for the CDR3 is TGTGCCAGCTCACCCGCGACAGAGCGGGAGCAGTACTTC. The whole variable domain, filled in from reference TRBV18 and TRBJ2-7, reads NAGVMQNPRHLVRRRGQEARLRCSPMKGHSHVYWYRQLPEEGLKFMVYLQKENIIDESGMPKERFSAEFPKEGPSILRIQQVVRGDSAAYFCASSPATEREQYFGPGTRLTVT.

A single count supports this clone. V and J are TRBV7-2 and TRBJ2-3, with 10 nucleotides matching TRBD1. Germline V gene lookup returns CDR1 SGHTA and CDR2 FQGNSA. The CDR3 loop spans 15 amino acids. V dropped 4 bases and J dropped 6; count of bases not matched to a gene: 7. As DNA, the CDR3 is TGTGCCAGCAGCTATGGGACAGGGGTAGTTGATACGCAGTATTTT. Amino acid sequence: CASSYGTGVVDTQYF. Full variable domain (missing parts from reference TRBV7-2 and TRBJ2-3): GAGVSQSPSNKVTEKGKDVELRCDPISGHTALYWYRQSLGQGLEFLIYFQGNSAPDKSGLPSDRFSAERTGGSVSTLTIQRTQQEDSAVYLCASSYGTGVVDTQYFGPGTRLTVL.

The chain employs TRBV5-4 and TRBJ1-4, with 9 bases matching TRBD1. This CDR3 contains 16 residues. Germline CDR1 SGHNT, CDR2 YYREEE (reference sequence). Losses at the gene ends were 3 bases for V and 3 bases for J; bases not matched to a gene: 6. CDR3 sequence (DNA): TGTGCCAGCAGCTCCGCCGGGACAGGGTCTAATGAAAAACTGTTTTTT. Protein: CASSSAGTGSNEKLFF.

The chain recombines TRBV10-3 with TRBJ1-2; D is perhaps TRBD1 (5 bases). This CDR3 region has 14 residues. Trimming took off 6 bases at V and 4 bases at J, with 15 bases between the two ends. Germline V gene data show CDR1 as ENHRY and CDR2 as SYGVKD. The CDR3 DNA follows: TGTGCCATCAGCGGGACCCGGACCAGCTATGGCTACACCTTC. This encodes CAISGTRTSYGYTF.

This clone was detected only once. The chain combines TRBV5-6 with TRBJ1-2; D uncertain. The CDR3 covers 13 residues. CDR1 and CDR2 (germline): SGHDT, YYEEEE. V lost 0 bases and J 4 bases, leaving 7 bases between the germline ends. In DNA form, the CDR3 reads TGTGCCAGCAGCTTGGCAAGTACCTATGGCTACACCTTC. Translating gives CASSLASTYGYTF. Variable domain in full (rest from reference TRBV5-6 and TRBJ1-2): DAGVTQSPTHLIKTRGQQVTLRCSPKSGHDTVSWYQQALGQGPQFIFQYYEEEERQRGNFPDRFSGHQFPNYSSELNVNALLLGDSALYLCASSLASTYGYTFGSGTRLTVV.

This clone was seen more than once but under ten times. J is TRBJ1-6 and V is TRBV30; TRBD1 matches at 8 bases. The ends lost 4 bases at V and 7 bases at J; junction bases unmatched: 0. This CDR3 region has 12 residues. The V gene's germline CDR1 is GTSNPN and CDR2 SVGIG (reference sequence). In nucleotides, the CDR3 is TGTGCCTGGAACAGGGGGAATTCACCCCTCCACTTT. Protein product: CAWNRGNSPLHF.

This sequence joins TRBV7-9 and TRBJ2-3; D possibly corresponds to TRBD1 (5 bases). From germline, CDR1 is SEHNR and CDR2 FQNEAQ (reference sequence). The CDR3 extends over 14 amino acids. Trimming pared 3 bases from V and 5 bases from J, leaving 12 bases between. Here the CDR3 DNA reads TGTGCCAGCAGCTTTCCCAGGGCCGGAGATACGCAGTATTTT. It specifies CASSFPRAGDTQYF. Together with reference TRBV7-9 and TRBJ2-3, the CDR3 gives the full variable domain: DTGVSQNPRHKITKRGQNVTFRCDPISEHNRLYWYRQTLGQGPEFLTYFQNEAQLEKSRLLSDRFSAERPKGSFSTLEIQRTEQGDSAMYLCASSFPRAGDTQYFGPGTRLTVL.

This chain uses TRBV28 with TRBJ2-7; the D is unclear. The CDR3 is made up of 15 amino acids. V shed 7 bases and J shed 4 bases, with 20 bases lying between them. Germline V lookup: CDR1 MDHEN, CDR2 SYDVKM. The CDR3 DNA reads TGTGCCAGCAATACCTTTTCGGGTCCTGGTTACGAGCAGTACTTC. It translates to CASNTFSGPGYEQYF.

This clone was seen only once. This sequence joins TRBV18 and TRBJ2-7; 10 nucleotides align to TRBD2. The ends lost 2 bases at V and 1 base at J; junction bases unmatched: 8. The CDR3 is 17 residues long. CDR1 is KGHSH and CDR2 is LQKENI in the germline V gene. The CDR3 is CASSPRLAGDPSYEQYF. In DNA form, the CDR3 reads TGTGCCAGCTCACCAAGGCTAGCGGGGGACCCATCCTACGAGCAGTACTTC.

The rearrangement uses TRBV9 and TRBJ1-6, with a possible D match to TRBD1 (6 bases). CDR3 length: 16 residues. Germline values: CDR1 SGDLS, CDR2 YYNGEE. The V gene lost 3 bases and the J gene lost 5 bases, with 15 bases spanning the gap. CDR3 DNA: TGTGCCAGCAGCGGCAGTGGACAGCTGAATAATTCACCCCTCCACTTT. Amino acid sequence: CASSGSGQLNNSPLHF.

This chain uses TRBV19 with TRBJ2-1; D is unresolved. The CDR3 sequence is 16 residues long. Germline V gene data show CDR1 as LNHDA and CDR2 as SQIVND (reference sequence). With 1 base removed from V and 0 bases from J, the gap between germline ends came to 10 bases. The CDR3, as DNA: TGTGCCAGTAGTATAGGAGCCGTCAGCTCCTACAATGAGCAGTTCTTC. Its protein is CASSIGAVSSYNEQFF.

V gene TRBV6-1 combines with J gene TRBJ1-3; D may be TRBD1 (5 bases). V lost 2 bases and J 1 base, leaving 21 bases between the germline ends. This CDR3 is built from 19 residues. Germline assignment: CDR1 MNHNS and CDR2 SASEGT. CDR3 DNA: TGTGCCAGCAGTGAAATCCCGTCGGGGGGTACCAGGTCTGGAAACACCATATATTTT. Residues: CASSEIPSGGTRSGNTIYF.

V and J are TRBV6-5 and TRBJ2-7; D unclear. CDR1 is MNHEY and CDR2 is SVGAGI in the germline V gene. The CDR3 runs 14 residues. The V gene lost 7 bases and the J gene lost 0 bases, with 13 bases spanning the gap. The DNA for the CDR3 is TGTGCCAGCAATCATTGGGGAAACTCCTACGAGCAGTACTTC. As protein: CASNHWGNSYEQYF.

The rearrangement uses TRBV7-2 and TRBJ1-5; the D gene is possibly TRBD1 (5 bases). The V gene lost 5 bases and the J gene lost 1 base, with 15 bases spanning the gap. The CDR3 length is 16 residues. Germline V gene sequence: CDR1 SGHTA, CDR2 FQGNSA. In DNA, the CDR3 is TGTGCCAGCAGCACCCGGACGGAGGGGAGCAATCAGCCCCAGCATTTT. Its translation: CASSTRTEGSNQPQHF.

This chain connects TRBV15 to TRBJ1-4; no reliable D call. This CDR3 is 15 amino acids long. Per the germline V gene, CDR1 is LNHNV and CDR2 is YYDKDF (reference sequence). V was pared by 3 bases and J by 0 bases, with 8 bases between. CDR3 nucleotides: TGTGCCACCAGCAGGTCTATGACAACTAATGAAAAACTGTTTTTT. Protein: CATSRSMTTNEKLFF.

This clone was counted a few times. The gene calls are TRBV29-1 and TRBJ1-4, with a tentative D call TRBD1 (5 bases). There are 13 residues in the CDR3. V lost 5 bases and J lost 8, with 15 bases in between. Germline-derived CDR1 and CDR2 are SQVTM and ANQGSEA. The CDR3, as DNA: TGCAGCGTTCCGGGGGAATTAGAAGAAAAACTGTTTTTT. Amino acid sequence: CSVPGELEEKLFF.